This T cell receptor beta chain was documented in a study of cytomegalovirus exposure and HLA in healthy donors. This CDR3 is built from 18 residues. CDR1 is SNHLY, CDR2 FYNNEI, per germline. The ends lost 9 bases at V and 0 bases at J; junction bases unmatched: 12. The primer mix had 60 Vbeta and 13 Jbeta primers. Some clones are missing from TCRdb's copy, which holds only in-frame ones; the method was immunoSEQ multiplex PCR. This table holds 150,000 to 200,000 clones, 75% found once. The sequence was obtained from a male donor in good health and CMV-seronegative. The chain joins TRBV2 to TRBJ2-5, with 14 bases identical to TRBD2. The sample taken for sequencing was PBMCs. Here the CDR3 DNA reads TGTGCCAGTGGCCCCCGGACTAGCGGGGGGCTCTACCAAGAGACCCAGTACTTC. Protein: CASGPRTSGGLYQETQYF.